Listed here is a single TCR beta chain. This record belongs to a study of blood T cell repertoires in COVID-19. Study in general: The origin of the acute and convalescent COVID-19 samples was the United States, Italy and Spain. In each case, the material was cDNA or gDNA derived from T cells, B-cell-depleted T cells, or PBMCs.

As originally analysed: Amplification of reference gene primers provided the estimated nucleated cell counts. Profiling relied on immunoSEQ multiplex PCR, and the TCRdb table lists in-frame clones only, not all of them. That table supplies the V and J calls and clone size; D and trimming were determined from the DNA. The profile shows roughly 130,000 clones, 80% to 90% of them singletons. The V and J ends lost 5 bases and 0 bases, in that order; junction bases with no gene match: 15. The CDR3 runs 19 residues. The germline V gene encodes CDR1 MDHEN and CDR2 SYDVKM. The sequence derives from a man aged 55 to 70 with active or convalescent COVID-19. The J gene is TRBJ1-5, the V gene TRBV28, with 8 positions matching TRBD1. The sample was peripheral blood. CDR3 residues: CASSTLRDRWKYSNQPQHF. The CDR3 bases are TGTGCCAGCAGTACCCTCCGGGACAGGTGGAAGTATAGCAATCAGCCCCAGCATTTT.